Sequencing of this TCR beta chain was carried out in a study of beta chain features in type 1 diabetes. Study-wide points: Patients showed naive, central memory and Treg TCRB repertoires that appeared more similar than those of healthy donors.

Every bit of the isolated RNA underwent reverse transcription, so sequencing read expressed TCRB transcripts. Profiled with immunoSEQ multiplex PCR; TCRdb holds only in-frame clones, not every one. The sample lists roughly 150,000 clones, approximately 9.1% occurring once. As regards this clone: The antigen remains undetermined.

Specimen: central memory CD4+ T cells from blood. This receptor was identified in a woman aged 18 to 35 in good health.

This CDR3 reads CASSESNSYTGELFF. The DNA for the CDR3 is TGTGCCAGCAGTGAGTCAAACAGCTACACCGGGGAGCTGTTTTTT. The chain combines TRBV2 with TRBJ2-2; D ambiguous. This CDR3 has 15 amino acids. Trimming took off 3 bases at V and 3 bases at J, with 11 bases between the two ends. CDR1 is SNHLY and CDR2 is FYNNEI in the germline V gene.